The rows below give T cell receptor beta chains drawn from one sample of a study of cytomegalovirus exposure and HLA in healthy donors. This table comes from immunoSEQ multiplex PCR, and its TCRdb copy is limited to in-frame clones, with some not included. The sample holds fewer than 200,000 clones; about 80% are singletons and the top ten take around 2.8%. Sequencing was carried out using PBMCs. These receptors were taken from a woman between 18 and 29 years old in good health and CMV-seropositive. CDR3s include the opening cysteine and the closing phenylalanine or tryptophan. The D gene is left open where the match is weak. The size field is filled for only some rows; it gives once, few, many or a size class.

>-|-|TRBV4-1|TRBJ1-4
TGCGCCAGCAGCCAAGATACGGGACTGGTGGTGTTTTTT
CASSQDTGLVVFF
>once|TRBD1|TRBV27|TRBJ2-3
TGTGCCAGTAGGGGACAGGGAGGGGATACGCAGTATTTT
CASRGQGGDTQYF
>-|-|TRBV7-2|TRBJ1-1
TGTGCCAGCAGCCCCGGGGAGGTCGGGTACACTGAAGCTTTCTTT
CASSPGEVGYTEAFF
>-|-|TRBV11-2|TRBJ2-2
TGTGCCAGCAGCTCTTGGCAGACCGGGGAGCTGTTTTTT
CASSSWQTGELFF
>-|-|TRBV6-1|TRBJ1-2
TGTGCCAGCAGTCAGTCAGGAGGACTCTATGGCTACACCTTC
CASSQSGGLYGYTF
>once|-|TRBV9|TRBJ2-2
TGTGCCAGCAGCGTAGTTGCAGGGCGCACCGGGGAGCTGTTTTTT
CASSVVAGRTGELFF
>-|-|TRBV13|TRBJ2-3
TGTGCCAGCAGCCCAACTAGGAGGACAGCCACGCAGTATTTT
CASSPTRRTATQYF
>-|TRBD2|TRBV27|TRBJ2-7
TGTGCCAGCAGTTTGAGGGGGACTAGCGGGGGCAACCCCTACGAGCAGTACTTC
CASSLRGTSGGNPYEQYF
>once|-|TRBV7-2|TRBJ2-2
TGTGCCAGCAGCCAAGACTTCACCGGGGAGCTGTTTTTT
CASSQDFTGELFF
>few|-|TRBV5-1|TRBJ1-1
TGCGCCAGCAGCTTGAACAGGGCAGACACTGAAGCTTTCTTT
CASSLNRADTEAFF
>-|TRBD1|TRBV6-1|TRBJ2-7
TGTGCCAGCAGTGTGACAGGGCCCTCAGACGAGCAGTACTTC
CASSVTGPSDEQYF
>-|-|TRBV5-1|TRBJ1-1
TGCGCCAGCAGCTGGTCGGGGAACACTGAAGCTTTCTTT
CASSWSGNTEAFF
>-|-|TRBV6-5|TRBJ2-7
TGTGCCAGCAGTGCCGGGGGAGGCTACGAGCAGTACTTC
CASSAGGGYEQYF
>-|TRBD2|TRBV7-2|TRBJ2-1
TGTGCCAGCTACGCGGGGGGTTCAAATGAGCAGTTCTTC
CASYAGGSNEQFF
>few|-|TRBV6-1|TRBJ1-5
TGTGCCAGCAGTGAAGGGAACAGGGCCAATCAGCCCCAGCATTTT
CASSEGNRANQPQHF
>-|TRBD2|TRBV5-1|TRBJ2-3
TGCGCCAGCAGCGTAGGAGCTAGCGGGGGGGCCATTGGCACAGATACGCAGTATTTT
CASSVGASGGAIGTDTQYF
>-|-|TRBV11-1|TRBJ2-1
TGTGCCAGCCGAACCAGCGGTGAGCAGTTCTTC
CASRTSGEQFF
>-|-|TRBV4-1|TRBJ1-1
TGCGCCAGCCGCTCGACAAGGATGAACACTGAAGCTTTCTTT
CASRSTRMNTEAFF
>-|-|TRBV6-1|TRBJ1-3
TGTGCCAGCATTTCGGGAAACACCATATATTTT
CASISGNTIYF
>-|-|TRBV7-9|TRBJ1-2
TGTGCCAGCAGCTTACGCGGGCCCGGGCGCGGGCTCGATGGCTACACCTTC
CASSLRGPGRGLDGYTF
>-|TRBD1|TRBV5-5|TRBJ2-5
TGTGCCAGCAGCTTGGCCCAAGGGACAGGAGAGACCCAGTACTTC
CASSLAQGTGETQYF
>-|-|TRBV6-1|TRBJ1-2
TGTGCCAGCAGTGCTATCGGGGGTCAAGGCTACACCTTC
CASSAIGGQGYTF
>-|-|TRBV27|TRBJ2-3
TGTGCCAGCACCCCCGTAGGGGGGGCACTTGTGGATACGCAGTATTTT
CASTPVGGALVDTQYF
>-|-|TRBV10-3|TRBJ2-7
TGTGCCATCTCGGACAGCTCCTACGAGCAGTACTTC
CAISDSSYEQYF
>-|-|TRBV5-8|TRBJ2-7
TGTGCCAGCAGCTTGGATCGGGTGGCAGCGTTCTCCTACGAGCAGTACTTC
CASSLDRVAAFSYEQYF
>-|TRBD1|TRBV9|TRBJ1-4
TGTGCCAGCAGCGTAGATCGAGGACAGGGCGGGAAACTGTTTTTT
CASSVDRGQGGKLFF
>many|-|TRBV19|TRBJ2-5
TGTGCCAGTACCCAGACAGGAAAGGGGGAGACCCAGTACTTC
CASTQTGKGETQYF
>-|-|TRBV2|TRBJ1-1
TGTGCCAGCAGGGGGAGGACTGAAGCTTTCTTT
CASRGRTEAFF
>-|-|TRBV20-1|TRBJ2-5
TGCAGTGCTAGAGATCAGGAGACCCAGTACTTC
CSARDQETQYF
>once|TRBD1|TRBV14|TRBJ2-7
TGTGCCAGCAGCCGGACAGGGGGCCTCGGGGAGCAGTACTTC
CASSRTGGLGEQYF
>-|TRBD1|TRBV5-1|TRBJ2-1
TGCGCCAGCAGCTTTATGGGGACAGGGGGCAATGAGCAGTTCTTC
CASSFMGTGGNEQFF
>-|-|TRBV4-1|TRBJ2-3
TGCGCCAGCAGCCAAGATTGGGGAGGGGGTGCCTCTAGCACAGATACGCAGTATTTT
CASSQDWGGGASSTDTQYF
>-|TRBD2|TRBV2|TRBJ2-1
TGTGCCAGCAGTGAGGGAGCGGGGGGTGGAAATGAGCAGTTCTTC
CASSEGAGGGNEQFF
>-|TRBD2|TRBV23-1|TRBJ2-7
TGCGCCAGCAGTCAATCCTTGGGGGGGACTGTATCGATAGAGCAGTACTTC
CASSQSLGGTVSIEQYF
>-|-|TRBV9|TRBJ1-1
TGTGCCAGCAGCGTAGGCAGGGGCACTGAAGCTTTCTTT
CASSVGRGTEAFF
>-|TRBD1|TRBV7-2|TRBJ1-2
TGTGCCAGCAGCGACAGACAGGGGGCTCATGGCTACACCTTC
CASSDRQGAHGYTF
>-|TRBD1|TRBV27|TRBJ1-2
TGTGCCAGCAGTCCGGACAGGGGCCCTACGGGTGGCTACACCTTC
CASSPDRGPTGGYTF
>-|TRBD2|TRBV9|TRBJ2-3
TGTGCCAGCAGCGGGGAGGCGGGGGGCTTGACAGATACGCAGTATTTT
CASSGEAGGLTDTQYF
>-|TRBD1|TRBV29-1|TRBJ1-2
TGCAGCGTGACCGGCCAAACAGGGGGGGTCTATGGCTACACCTTC
CSVTGQTGGVYGYTF
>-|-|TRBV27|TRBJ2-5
TGTGCCAGCAGTTTTTTACAGGGAGAGACCCAGTACTTC
CASSFLQGETQYF
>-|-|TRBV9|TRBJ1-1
TGTGCCAGCAGCGTAGACAGGAACACTGAAGCTTTCTTT
CASSVDRNTEAFF
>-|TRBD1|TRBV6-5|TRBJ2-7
TGTGCCAGCAGCCAAGTCGACAGGGGGAGATACGAGCAGTACTTC
CASSQVDRGRYEQYF
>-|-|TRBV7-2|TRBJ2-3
TGTGCCAGCAGCTTATCGGCTAGCAGTACAGATACGCAGTATTTT
CASSLSASSTDTQYF
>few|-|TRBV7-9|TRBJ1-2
TGTGCCAGCAGGCCGGGAGATGGTAACTATGGCTACACCTTC
CASRPGDGNYGYTF
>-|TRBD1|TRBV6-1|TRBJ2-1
TGTGCCAGCAGACTACAGGGGGGCTCCTACAATGAGCAGTTCTTC
CASRLQGGSYNEQFF
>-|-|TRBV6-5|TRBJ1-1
TGTGCCAGCCACCTTAAGAGGGTAACTGAAGCTTTCTTT
CASHLKRVTEAFF